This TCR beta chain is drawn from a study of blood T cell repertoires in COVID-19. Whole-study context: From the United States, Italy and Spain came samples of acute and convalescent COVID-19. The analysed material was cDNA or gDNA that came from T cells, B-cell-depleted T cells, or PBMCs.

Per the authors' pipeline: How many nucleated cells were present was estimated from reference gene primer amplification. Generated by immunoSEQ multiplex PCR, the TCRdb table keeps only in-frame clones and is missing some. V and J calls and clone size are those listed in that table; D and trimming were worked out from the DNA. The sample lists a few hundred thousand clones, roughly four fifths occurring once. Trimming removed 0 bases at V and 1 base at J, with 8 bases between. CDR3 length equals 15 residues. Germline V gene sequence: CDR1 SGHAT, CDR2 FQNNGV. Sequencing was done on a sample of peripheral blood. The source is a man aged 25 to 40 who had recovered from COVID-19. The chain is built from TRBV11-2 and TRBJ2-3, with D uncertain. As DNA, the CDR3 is TGTGCCAGCAGCTTAGAGCTCGAGGGCACAGATACGCAGTATTTT. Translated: CASSLELEGTDTQYF.